The 18 T cell receptor beta chains presented below share a single source sample, sequenced in a study of cytomegalovirus exposure and HLA in healthy donors. Primers: 60 Vbeta forward and 13 Jbeta reverse. Sequencing was performed with immunoSEQ multiplex PCR; in TCRdb, only in-frame clones are kept and a portion is missing. In the table there are about 130,000 clones, 70% to 85% of which are singletons. The sequenced sample consisted of PBMCs. The receptors here all came from a boy aged 2 to 10 in good health and CMV-seronegative.

The rearrangement joins TRBV30 to TRBJ2-7; 9 bases fit TRBD2. The trim removed 3 bases at V and 9 bases at J, leaving 9 bases unmatched. The V gene's germline CDR1 is GTSNPN and CDR2 SVGIG (reference sequence). The CDR3 length is 13 residues. The CDR3 bases are TGTGCCTGGAGCCCTAGCGGGGCCATTGTGCAGTACGTC. This gives the protein CAWSPSGAIVQYV.

This clone has only a few counts. The chain carries TRBV5-5 and TRBJ2-7; 8 bases agree with TRBD1. V lost 4 bases to trimming and J lost 0 bases; unmatched junction nucleotides: 9. This CDR3 spans 16 amino acids. Germline lookup yields CDR1 SGHKS and CDR2 YYEKEE (reference sequence). The CDR3 reads CASSEMDRASSYEQYF. The CDR3 DNA reads TGTGCCAGCAGCGAAATGGACAGGGCGAGCTCCTACGAGCAGTACTTC.

The gene calls are TRBV29-1 and TRBJ1-2; 8 bases fit TRBD1. With V trimmed by 4 bases and J by 7 bases, 11 bases remained unmatched. CDR3 length: 14 residues. CDR1 is SQVTM and CDR2 is ANQGSEA in the germline V gene. The CDR3 loop reads CSVASGTGIFGYTF. Written as DNA, the CDR3 is TGCAGCGTTGCGTCCGGGACAGGCATTTTTGGCTACACCTTC.

This chain uses TRBV2 with TRBJ2-5, with D maybe TRBD1 (6 bases). Per the germline V gene, CDR1 is SNHLY and CDR2 is FYNNEI. V was shortened by 1 base and J by 2 bases, with 11 bases between the two germline ends. This CDR3 has 15 residues. The CDR3 nucleotides read TGTGCCAGCAGTGAAGGTTGGGGACATCAAGAGACCCAGTACTTC. Its translation: CASSEGWGHQETQYF.

A few counts support this clone. The rearrangement uses TRBV4-3 and TRBJ2-5; 10 bases match TRBD2. Trimming cost V 1 base and J 3 bases; bases outside gene matches: 5. The CDR3 is 16 residues long. From germline, CDR1 is LGHNA and CDR2 YSLEER. CDR3 region: CASSQGVAGGKETQYF. The CDR3 DNA is TGCGCCAGCAGCCAAGGGGTAGCGGGGGGTAAAGAGACCCAGTACTTC.

This chain uses TRBV6-5 with TRBJ1-1; D call uncertain. The germline gives CDR1 MNHEY, CDR2 SVGAGI. The CDR3 is made up of 13 amino acids. Trimming pared 2 bases from V and 8 bases from J, leaving 12 bases between. The CDR3 region has the DNA TGTGCCAGCAGTTACCAAAACGCCAGGGAAGCTTTCTTT. As protein: CASSYQNAREAFF.

This rearrangement joins TRBV29-1 to TRBJ2-1; weak D call: TRBD2 (5 bases). The germline V gene encodes CDR1 SQVTM and CDR2 ANQGSEA. There are 10 residues in the CDR3. V lost 3 bases and J 9 bases, leaving 6 bases between the germline ends. CDR3 DNA sequence: TGCAGCGTTGACGAGGGTGAGCAGTTCTTC. This codes for CSVDEGEQFF.

With regard to this clone: At one boundary the junction diverges from the germline segment, which might be a read error. The chain combines TRBV7-9 with TRBJ1-2, with 9 bases aligning to TRBD1. The length of the CDR3 is 18 residues. Germline CDR1 and CDR2: SEHNR and FQNEAQ (reference sequence). The CDR3 region has the DNA TGTTCCAGCAGCTTAGGCTTCCTGGACAGGGGTCGACACTATGGCTACACCTTC. Its translation: CSSSLGFLDRGRHYGYTF.

The chain couples TRBV13 to TRBJ1-2; perhaps TRBD1 as D (6 bases). This CDR3 region has 16 residues. The germline V gene has CDR1 PRHDT and CDR2 FYEKMQ (reference sequence). V was cut by 5 bases and J by 2 bases, with 18 bases left in between. As DNA, the CDR3 is TGTGCCAGCAGCGACCGGACAGAAACTTTCAACTATGGCTACACCTTC. Amino acids: CASSDRTETFNYGYTF.

V and J are TRBV6-5 and TRBJ1-2; D is unresolved. V shed 0 bases and J shed 2 bases, with 7 bases lying between them. The length of the CDR3 is 14 residues. The germline V gene encodes CDR1 MNHEY and CDR2 SVGAGI. CDR3 in amino acids: CASSYSWENYGYTF. As DNA, the CDR3 is TGTGCCAGCAGTTACTCATGGGAGAACTATGGCTACACCTTC.

Here the CDR3 DNA reads TGTGCCAGCAGACTAGCCTCTAGCAATCAGCCCCAGCATTTT. Amino acid sequence: CASRLASSNQPQHF. The chain links TRBV7-2 to TRBJ1-5; the D is unclear. Trimming pared 6 bases from V and 0 bases from J, leaving 9 bases between. Germline V gene lookup returns CDR1 SGHTA and CDR2 FQGNSA. The CDR3 loop spans 14 amino acids.

The J gene is TRBJ1-1, the V gene TRBV6-5; D gene ambiguous. Germline CDR1 and CDR2: MNHEY and SVGAGI. Trimming took 10 bases from V and 1 from J, leaving 13 bases between them. This CDR3 spans 13 amino acids. The chain's CDR3 is CATLAAGNTEAFF. DNA for the CDR3: TGTGCCACCCTCGCCGCAGGGAACACTGAAGCTTTCTTT.

The chain links TRBV6-1 to TRBJ2-2; D uncertain. The germline gives CDR1 MNHNS, CDR2 SASEGT. CDR3 length: 11 amino acids. With 2 bases removed from V and 7 bases from J, the gap between germline ends came to 2 bases. CDR3 in amino acids: CASSEYGELFF. CDR3 DNA sequence: TGTGCCAGCAGTGAATACGGGGAGCTGTTTTTT.

This chain links TRBV7-2 with TRBJ2-7; 12 bases match TRBD2. Germline V gene lookup returns CDR1 SGHTA and CDR2 FQGNSA. The CDR3 has 15 amino acids. Losses at the gene ends were 1 base for V and 12 bases for J; bases not matched to a gene: 10. For the CDR3, the DNA is TGTGCCAGCAGCTTAGGGAGGACTAGCGGGGCCCCAGGGTACTTC. Residues: CASSLGRTSGAPGYF.

The genes are TRBV7-9 and TRBJ2-1, with TRBD2 matching 10 bases. The germline CDR1 and CDR2 sequences are SEHNR and FQNEAQ (reference sequence). The CDR3 is 17 residues long. J lost 4 bases, V lost 4 bases, and 10 bases had no gene match. This CDR3 reads CASSSALGLAAYNEQFF. As DNA, the CDR3 is TGTGCCAGCAGCTCGGCACTAGGACTAGCGGCGTACAATGAGCAGTTCTTC.

This chain connects TRBV7-6 to TRBJ2-5; D not certain. CDR1 SGHVS and CDR2 FNYEAQ come from the germline V gene. CDR3 length: 13 amino acids. The V end was cut by 1 base, the J end by 2 bases, with 5 bases between. The CDR3: CASSLVRQETQYF. In nucleotides, the CDR3 is TGTGCCAGCAGCTTAGTGCGTCAAGAGACCCAGTACTTC.

The chain links TRBV15 to TRBJ2-3; 9 bases agree with TRBD1. Germline values: CDR1 LNHNV, CDR2 YYDKDF (reference sequence). V trimming: 4 bases; J trimming: 0 bases; junction bases outside the gene matches: 2. The CDR3 extends over 15 amino acids. Here the CDR3 reads CATSTGQGSTDTQYF. CDR3 nucleotide sequence: TGTGCCACCAGCACCGGACAGGGGAGCACAGATACGCAGTATTTT.

The rearrangement joins TRBV9 to TRBJ2-3; D is uncertain. Trimming stripped 0 bases from V and 2 bases from J, with 13 bases between. Germline V gene lookup returns CDR1 SGDLS and CDR2 YYNGEE. This CDR3 is 16 amino acids long. In DNA form, the CDR3 reads TGTGCCAGCAGCGTAGGCTGGCGGCCTGACACAGATACGCAGTATTTT. Protein: CASSVGWRPDTDTQYF.